This T cell receptor beta chain came from a study of cytomegalovirus exposure and HLA in healthy donors. Study-level results: Apparent HLA restriction characterized most CMV-associated TCR beta chains in a later analysis.

This CDR3 is built from 17 residues. Germline lookup yields CDR1 MGHRA and CDR2 YSYEKL. V dropped 2 bases and J dropped 6 bases, with 20 bases sitting between them. 13 Jbeta primers and 60 Vbeta primers were used for the PCR. The table came from immunoSEQ multiplex PCR; TCRdb's copy has only in-frame clones and leaves some out. The repertoire holds some 71,000 clones, roughly 72% seen once, with about 20% in the top ten. In the case of this clone: Its antigen is undetermined.

The TCR comes from a woman aged 25 to 39 in good health and CMV-seropositive. V usage is TRBV4-1 and J usage is TRBJ1-5, with a possible D match to TRBD1 (5 bases). Input material: PBMCs. The CDR3 sequence is CASSQSPWGERSQPQHF. For the CDR3, the DNA is TGCGCCAGCAGCCAATCCCCTTGGGGGGAAAGGAGTCAGCCCCAGCATTTT.